This T cell receptor beta chain was sequenced for a study of glioma-infiltrating T cells. General study findings and limits: Gliomas, especially low-grade, showed above-expected tissue-blood divergence; non-neoplastic patients showed below.

Germline V gene data show CDR1 as MNHEY and CDR2 as SVGEGT. The CDR3 sequence is 14 residues long. Trimming removed 4 bases from V and 3 bases from J, with 7 bases in between. TCR alpha and beta CDR3 regions were amplified from RNA using iRepertoire nested multiplex PCR. Using its own MiXCR run on the multiplex PCR reads, TCRdb lists one record per CDR3 protein. The sample consists of about 94,000 distinct CDR3 sequences, roughly 23% of them appearing once. On this clonotype itself: What it binds is unknown.

This chain links TRBV6-2 or TRBV6-3 with TRBJ1-6; TRBD1 might be the D (5 bases). The clonotype comes from a human donor with low-grade glioma or glioblastoma, undergoing nonglioma brain surgery, or in good health (not recorded which). Source material: glioma tissue, nonneoplastic brain tissue, or PBMCs (not recorded which). CDR3 DNA sequence: TGTGCCAGCAGTTTGGGGGGCTATAATTCACCCCTCCACTTT. Protein: CASSLGGYNSPLHF.